The present entry profiles one TCR beta chain with its context. The sample is drawn from a study of blood T cells in healthy people across ages. The authors ran a second PCR of roughly 6 to 11 cycles using a sample-barcoded 5' primer and a J-beta primer mix. TCRdb re-called the 5' RACE reads through MiXCR, storing one row per CDR3 protein. This sample has nearly 800,000 distinct CDR3 sequences, with 25% found just once. CDR1 is MNHEY, CDR2 SMNVEV, per germline (reference sequence). The CDR3 spans 14 residues. These data also formed part of another study, on T cells of mothers and their children.

The origin of this receptor is a boy between 5 and 17 years old in good health. Sequencing was carried out using blood. The J gene is TRBJ2-5, the V gene TRBV27, with 9 bases aligning to TRBD1. The DNA end favors TRBJ2-7, so the J call may be wrong. CDR3 region: CASRRGTGRHEQYF. In DNA, the CDR3 is TGTGCCAGCAGACGCGGGACAGGGAGACACGAGCAGTACTTC.